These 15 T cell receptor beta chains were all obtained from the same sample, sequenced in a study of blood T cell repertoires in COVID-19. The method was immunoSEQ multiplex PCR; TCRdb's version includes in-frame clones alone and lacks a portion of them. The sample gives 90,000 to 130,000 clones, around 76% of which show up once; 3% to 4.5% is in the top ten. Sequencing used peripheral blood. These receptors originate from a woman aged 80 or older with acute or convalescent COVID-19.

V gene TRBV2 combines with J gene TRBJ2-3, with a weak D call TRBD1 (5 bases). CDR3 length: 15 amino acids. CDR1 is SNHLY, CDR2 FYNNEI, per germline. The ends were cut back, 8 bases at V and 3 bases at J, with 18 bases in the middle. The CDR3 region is CASGSAREVTDTQYF. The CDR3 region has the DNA TGTGCCAGCGGATCCGCCAGGGAAGTGACAGATACGCAGTATTTT. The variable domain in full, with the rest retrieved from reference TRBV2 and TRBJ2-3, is EPEVTQTPSHQVTQMGQEVILRCVPISNHLYFYWYRQILGQKVEFLVSFYNNEISEKSEIFDDQFSVERPDGSNFTLKIRSTKLEDSAMYFCASGSAREVTDTQYFGPGTRLTVL.

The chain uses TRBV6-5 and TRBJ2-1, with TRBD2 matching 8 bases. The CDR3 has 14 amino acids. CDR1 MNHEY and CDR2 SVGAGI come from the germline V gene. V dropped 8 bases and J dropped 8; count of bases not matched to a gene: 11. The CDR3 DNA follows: TGTGCCAGCCATCCCGGGACTAGGAGGGATGAGCAGTTCTTC. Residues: CASHPGTRRDEQFF.

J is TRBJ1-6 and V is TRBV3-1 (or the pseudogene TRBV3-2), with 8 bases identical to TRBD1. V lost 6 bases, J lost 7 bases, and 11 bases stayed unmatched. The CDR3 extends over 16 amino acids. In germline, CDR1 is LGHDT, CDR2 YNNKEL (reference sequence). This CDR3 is CASRGQGVFGNSPLHF. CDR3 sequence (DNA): TGTGCCAGCAGAGGACAGGGTGTATTCGGGAATTCACCCCTCCACTTT.

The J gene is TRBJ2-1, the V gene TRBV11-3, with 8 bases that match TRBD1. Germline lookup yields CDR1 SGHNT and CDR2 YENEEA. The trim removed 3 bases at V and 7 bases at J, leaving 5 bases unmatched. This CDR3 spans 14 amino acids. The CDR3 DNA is TGTGCCAGCAGCTTGGGCTACAGGGGGAATGAGCAGTTCTTC. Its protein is CASSLGYRGNEQFF.

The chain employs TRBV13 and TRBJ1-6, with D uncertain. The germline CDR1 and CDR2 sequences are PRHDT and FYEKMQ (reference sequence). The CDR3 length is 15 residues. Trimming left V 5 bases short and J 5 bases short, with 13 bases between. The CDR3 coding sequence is TGTGCCAGCAGCCATAAGTACGGGGATAATTCACCCCTCCACTTT. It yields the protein CASSHKYGDNSPLHF.

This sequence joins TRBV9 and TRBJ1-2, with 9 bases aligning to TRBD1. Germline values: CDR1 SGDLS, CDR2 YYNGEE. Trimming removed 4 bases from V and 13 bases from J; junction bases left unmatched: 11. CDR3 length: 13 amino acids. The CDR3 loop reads CASSPQTGGRPTF. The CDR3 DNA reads TGTGCCAGCAGCCCCCAGACAGGGGGGCGCCCCACCTTC.

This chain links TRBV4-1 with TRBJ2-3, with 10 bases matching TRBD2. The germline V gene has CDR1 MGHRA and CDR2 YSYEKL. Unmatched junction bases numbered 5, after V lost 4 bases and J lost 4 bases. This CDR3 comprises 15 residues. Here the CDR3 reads CASSPRLAGADTQYF. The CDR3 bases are TGCGCCAGCAGCCCACGTCTAGCGGGAGCAGATACGCAGTATTTT.

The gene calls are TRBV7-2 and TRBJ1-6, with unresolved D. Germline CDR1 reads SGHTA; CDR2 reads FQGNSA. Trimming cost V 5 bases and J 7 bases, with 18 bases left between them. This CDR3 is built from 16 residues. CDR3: CASSLRPQTGNSPLHF. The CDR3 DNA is TGTGCCAGCAGCCTCAGACCACAGACGGGGAATTCACCCCTCCACTTT.

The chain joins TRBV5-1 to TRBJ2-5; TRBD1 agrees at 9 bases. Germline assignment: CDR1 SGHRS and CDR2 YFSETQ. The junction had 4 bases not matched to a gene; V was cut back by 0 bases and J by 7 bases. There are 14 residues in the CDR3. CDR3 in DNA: TGCGCCAGCAGCTTGGAACAGGGGGCGAGGACCCAGTACTTC. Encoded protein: CASSLEQGARTQYF.

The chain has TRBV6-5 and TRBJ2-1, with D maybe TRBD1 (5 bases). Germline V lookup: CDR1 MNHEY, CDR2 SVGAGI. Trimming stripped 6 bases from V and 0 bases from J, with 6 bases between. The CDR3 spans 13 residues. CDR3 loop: CASRDSSYNEQFF. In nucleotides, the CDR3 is TGTGCCAGCAGAGACAGCTCCTACAATGAGCAGTTCTTC.

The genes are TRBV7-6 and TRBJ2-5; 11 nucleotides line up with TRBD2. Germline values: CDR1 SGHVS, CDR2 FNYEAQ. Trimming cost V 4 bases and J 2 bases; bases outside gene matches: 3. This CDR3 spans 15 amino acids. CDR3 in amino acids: CASSSVAGGQETQYF. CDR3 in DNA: TGTGCCAGCAGCTCGGTAGCGGGAGGGCAAGAGACCCAGTACTTC.

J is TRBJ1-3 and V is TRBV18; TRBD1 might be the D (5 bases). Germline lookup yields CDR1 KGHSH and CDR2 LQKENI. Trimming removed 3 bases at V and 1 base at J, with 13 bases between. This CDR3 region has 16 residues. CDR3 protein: CASSPGTGRSGNTIYF. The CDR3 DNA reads TGTGCCAGCTCACCGGGAACAGGACGATCTGGAAACACCATATATTTT.

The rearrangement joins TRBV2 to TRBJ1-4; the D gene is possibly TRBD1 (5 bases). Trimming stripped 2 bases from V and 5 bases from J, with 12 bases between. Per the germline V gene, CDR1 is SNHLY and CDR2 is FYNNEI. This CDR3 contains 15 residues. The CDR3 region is CASSESGVENEKLFF. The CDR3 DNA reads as TGTGCCAGCAGTGAATCGGGGGTAGAAAATGAAAAACTGTTTTTT. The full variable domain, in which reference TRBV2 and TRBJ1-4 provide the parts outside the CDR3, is EPEVTQTPSHQVTQMGQEVILRCVPISNHLYFYWYRQILGQKVEFLVSFYNNEISEKSEIFDDQFSVERPDGSNFTLKIRSTKLEDSAMYFCASSESGVENEKLFFGSGTQLSVL.

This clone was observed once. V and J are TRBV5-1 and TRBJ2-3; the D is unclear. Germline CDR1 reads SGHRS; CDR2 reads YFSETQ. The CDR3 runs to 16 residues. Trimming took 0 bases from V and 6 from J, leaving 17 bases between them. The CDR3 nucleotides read TGCGCCAGCAGCTTGGGCACATTCTCCCTGGTGGATACGCAGTATTTT. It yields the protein CASSLGTFSLVDTQYF.

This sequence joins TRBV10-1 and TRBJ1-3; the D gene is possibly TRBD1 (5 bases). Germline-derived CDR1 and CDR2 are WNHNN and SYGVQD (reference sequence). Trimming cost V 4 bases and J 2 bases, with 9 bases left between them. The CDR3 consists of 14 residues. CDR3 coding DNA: TGCGCCAGCAGTGGTTCAGGGCCTGGAAACACCATATATTTT. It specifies CASSGSGPGNTIYF.